The 6 T cell receptor beta chains given below trace back to one sample, sequenced in a study of blood T cell repertoires in COVID-19. Assay: immunoSEQ multiplex PCR; the TCRdb copy retains only in-frame clones and omits some. The table includes around 150,000 clones, approximately 78% detected once. Sample: peripheral blood. These receptors all come from a man between 60 and 75 years old who had recovered from COVID-19.

The V gene is TRBV7-6, the J gene TRBJ1-4, with D unclear. V dropped 5 bases and J dropped 8 bases, with 9 bases sitting between them. Germline assignment: CDR1 SGHVS and CDR2 FNYEAQ. CDR3 length: 12 residues. CDR3 sequence: CASSQVEEKLFF. The CDR3 coding sequence is TGTGCCAGCAGCCAGGTGGAAGAAAAACTGTTTTTT.

V usage is TRBV19 and J usage is TRBJ1-4, with TRBD1 matching over 7 bases. The length of the CDR3 is 15 residues. Germline-derived CDR1 and CDR2 are LNHDA and SQIVND (reference sequence). The trim removed 4 bases at V and 0 bases at J, leaving 2 bases unmatched. The CDR3, as DNA: TGTGCCAGTAGTACGGGACAGTCAACTAATGAAAAACTGTTTTTT. Its protein is CASSTGQSTNEKLFF.

The V call is TRBV11-2, the J call TRBJ1-2; 7 positions agree with TRBD1. The CDR3 spans 18 residues. Germline-derived CDR1 and CDR2 are SGHAT and FQNNGV. Germline trimming cut 1 base from V and 0 bases from J; bases unmatched to any gene: 11. Here the CDR3 reads CASSLVRDSTKPNYGYTF. The CDR3 region has the DNA TGTGCCAGCAGCTTAGTCCGGGACAGTACTAAACCTAACTATGGCTACACCTTC.

Of note for this clone: At one end, the junction sequence differs from germline, possibly due to a read error. V is TRBV28 and J is TRBJ2-3; 7 nucleotides agree with TRBD1. The CDR3 covers 16 residues. Germline V gene sequence: CDR1 MDHEN, CDR2 SYDVKM. CDR3 loop: CASSSTGAGSIDTQYF. The CDR3, as DNA: TGTGCCAGCAGTTCCACAGGGGCAGGGAGCATAGATACGCAGTATTTT. The full variable domain, completed using reference TRBV28 and TRBJ2-3, is DVKVTQSSRYLVKRTGEKVFLECVQDMDHENMFWYRQDPGLGLRLIYFSYDVKMKEKGDIPEGYSVSREKKERFSLILESASTNQTSMYLCASSSTGAGSIDTQYFGPGTRLTVL.

The chain uses TRBV9 and TRBJ1-2; D call uncertain. The CDR3 extends over 14 amino acids. V lost 0 bases, J lost 2 bases, and 8 bases lay in between. CDR1 is SGDLS and CDR2 is YYNGEE in the germline V gene. The CDR3 region has the DNA TGTGCCAGCAGCGTAGTGCCTGAGAACTATGGCTACACCTTC. The encoded protein is CASSVVPENYGYTF.

The V and J genes are TRBV10-3 and TRBJ2-2; no firm D call. This CDR3 has 13 residues. V lost 1 base, J lost 4 bases, and 4 bases lay in between. Germline CDR1 is ENHRY and CDR2 is SYGVKD. CDR3 amino acids: CAISELATGELFF. In DNA, the CDR3 is TGTGCCATCAGTGAGTTAGCCACCGGGGAGCTGTTTTTT.